The 27 T cell receptor beta chains in this list originate from one sample, sequenced in a study of regulatory T cells in long-lasting Graves disease. Relying on iRepertoire HTBI primers and Arm-PCR of CDR3 regions, the team built TCR beta libraries. TCRdb called the multiplex PCR reads again in MiXCR, with one record for every CDR3 protein. Of around 400,000 distinct CDR3 sequences listed, around a fifth are singletons. Time point reported: persistent/refractory GD, antithyroid drugs over 5 years with positive TRAb. The TCR library was prepared using RNA isolated from PBMCs. This material consisted of peripheral blood mononuclear cells (PBMCs), taken when the disease was refractory, from a patient treated with antithyroid drugs. These receptors were obtained from a female donor with Graves disease.

Ten or more counts support this clonotype. The chain has TRBV5-6 and TRBJ2-5, with 8 positions matching TRBD2. The CDR3 extends over 15 amino acids. Germline V gives CDR1 SGHDT, CDR2 YYEEEE. Trimming cost V 2 bases and J 2 bases; bases outside gene matches: 5. In DNA, the CDR3 is TGTGCCAGCAGCTTTTTAGCGGGACCTCAAGAGACCCAGTACTTC. Translating it yields CASSFLAGPQETQYF.

This sequence joins TRBV28 and TRBJ2-1; D remains unclear. V was clipped by 7 bases and J by 4 bases, with 8 bases between them. Germline-derived CDR1 and CDR2 are MDHEN and SYDVKM. The CDR3 sequence is 12 residues long. CDR3 protein: CASTSLYNEQFF. Here the CDR3 DNA reads TGTGCCAGCACCTCTCTATACAATGAGCAGTTCTTC.

The chain is built from TRBV10-3 and TRBJ1-1, with D unresolved. CDR1 is ENHRY, CDR2 SYGVKD, per germline. The CDR3 loop spans 12 amino acids. Trimming removed 11 bases at V and 1 base at J, with 11 bases between. The CDR3 reads CAARNPNTEAFF. The CDR3 coding sequence is TGTGCCGCCAGGAACCCGAACACTGAAGCTTTCTTT.

This clonotype was seen at least ten times. The rearrangement links TRBV28 to TRBJ2-5; D is ambiguous. The V end lost 6 bases, the J end lost 5 bases, and 10 bases lay between the germline ends. Germline assignment: CDR1 MDHEN and CDR2 SYDVKM. The CDR3 totals 12 residues. CDR3 sequence: CASRPIGETQYF. DNA of the CDR3: TGTGCCAGCAGGCCGATTGGGGAGACCCAGTACTTC.

This clonotype has a count of ten or more. The rearrangement joins TRBV6-2 or TRBV6-3 to TRBJ1-1; the D is unclear. The germline CDR1 and CDR2 sequences are MNHEY and SVGEGT. V lost 6 bases, J lost 7 bases, and 9 bases lay in between. The CDR3 is made up of 11 amino acids. In DNA, the CDR3 is TGTGCCAGCAGCCGGACCGTTGAAGCTTTCTTT. Residues: CASSRTVEAFF.

This clonotype was observed at least ten times. The chain recombines TRBV2 with TRBJ2-2; no clear D. Germline loops: CDR1 SNHLY, CDR2 FYNNEI. The V end lost 4 bases, the J end lost 0 bases, and 6 bases lay between the germline ends. The CDR3 spans 14 residues. Here the CDR3 DNA reads TGTGCCAGCAGTGGCCGATCGAACACCGGGGAGCTGTTTTTT. Residues: CASSGRSNTGELFF.

This clonotype was detected a few times. This chain links TRBV7-2 with TRBJ2-5, with D uncertain. CDR1 is SGHTA and CDR2 is FQGNSA in the germline V gene. Trimming removed 5 bases from V and 1 base from J, with 17 bases in between. CDR3 length equals 16 residues. For the CDR3, the DNA is TGTGCCAGCAGCGAGACAAGACCCATCACCCAAGAGACCCAGTACTTC. As protein: CASSETRPITQETQYF.

V and J are TRBV2 and TRBJ2-1; D possibly corresponds to TRBD2 (6 bases). Trimming removed 4 bases from V and 1 base from J, with 11 bases in between. The CDR3 totals 15 residues. From germline, CDR1 is SNHLY and CDR2 FYNNEI. The chain's CDR3 is CASSVVSGSYNEQFF. The CDR3 DNA reads TGTGCCAGCAGTGTTGTTAGCGGATCCTACAATGAGCAGTTCTTC.

This clonotype came up once. The chain joins TRBV28 to TRBJ2-4, with TRBD2 identical over 7 bases. This CDR3 has 16 amino acids. Germline CDR1 is MDHEN and CDR2 is SYDVKM. Trimming took 5 bases from V and 2 from J; bases not matched to a gene: 9. The CDR3 reads CASSSQRGGPKNIQYF. In DNA form, the CDR3 reads TGTGCCAGCAGTAGCCAGCGGGGTGGGCCCAAAAACATTCAGTACTTC.

This clonotype was seen many times. The genes are TRBV18 and TRBJ1-4; 7 nucleotides agree with TRBD1. CDR3 size: 15 residues. Per the germline V gene, CDR1 is KGHSH and CDR2 is LQKENI. The V gene end was trimmed by 5 bases and the J gene end by 4 bases; junction bases not matched to a gene: 7. The CDR3: CASSTRDSLNEKLFF. CDR3 nucleotides: TGTGCCAGCTCAACGAGGGACAGCCTTAATGAAAAACTGTTTTTT.

CDR3 sequence reads: CASSPRTSTYEQYF. DNA of the CDR3: TGTGCCAGCAGCCCCAGGACCTCAACCTACGAGCAGTACTTC. The gene calls are TRBV5-8 and TRBJ2-7; D not certain. With 4 bases removed from V and 2 bases from J, the gap between germline ends came to 13 bases. There are 14 residues in the CDR3. CDR1 and CDR2 from the germline V gene are SGHTS and YDEGEE.

Ten or more counts support this clonotype. The genes are TRBV28 and TRBJ2-4; D perhaps matches TRBD1 (6 bases). Trimming shortened V by 5 bases and J by 0 bases, and 14 bases separated the two germline ends. Germline V gene lookup returns CDR1 MDHEN and CDR2 SYDVKM. The CDR3 totals 16 residues. The CDR3 here is CASSLTGTLAKNIQYF. The CDR3 region has the DNA TGTGCCAGCAGTCTCACCGGGACACTAGCCAAAAACATTCAGTACTTC.

The chain carries TRBV7-9 and TRBJ2-5; D unclear. Germline values: CDR1 SEHNR, CDR2 FQNEAQ (reference sequence). The CDR3 contains 15 residues. V shed 5 bases and J shed 3 bases, with 16 bases lying between them. The CDR3 DNA is TGTGCCAGCAGCCCTGGGGTTGGGGTAGAAGAGACCCAGTACTTC. This gives the protein CASSPGVGVEETQYF.

The chain links TRBV19 to TRBJ2-1; 16 positions match TRBD2. Germline CDR1 is LNHDA and CDR2 is SQIVND (reference sequence). Trimming took 0 bases from V and 6 from J; bases not matched to a gene: 5. This CDR3 spans 18 amino acids. The CDR3 reads CASSIEHGTSGRANEQFF. CDR3 nucleotides: TGTGCCAGTAGTATAGAACACGGGACTAGCGGGAGGGCCAATGAGCAGTTCTTC.

The rearrangement links TRBV25-1 to TRBJ2-5; 11 positions agree with TRBD2. This CDR3 contains 18 residues. Germline V gene data show CDR1 as MGHDK and CDR2 as SYGVNS. V shed 4 bases and J 3 bases; nucleotides not matched to a gene: 13. In DNA, the CDR3 is TGTGCCAGCAGTGTTACTAGCGGGAGCTTTACAGGTGAAGAGACCCAGTACTTC. Protein product: CASSVTSGSFTGEETQYF. Full variable domain (remainder filled in from reference TRBV25-1 and TRBJ2-5): EADIYQTPRYLVIGTGKKITLECSQTMGHDKMYWYQQDPGMELHLIHYSYGVNSTEKGDLSSESTVSRIRTEHFPLTLESARPSHTSQYLCASSVTSGSFTGEETQYFGPGTRLLVL.

About this clonotype: With a much larger clone just one base away, this may be a read error. The V call is TRBV11-2, the J call TRBJ2-2; TRBD2 might be the D (6 bases). Deletions cut 8 bases from V and 4 bases from J, with 14 bases between. Germline V lookup: CDR1 SGHAT, CDR2 FQNNGV. There are 14 residues in the CDR3. The CDR3 nucleotides read TGTGCCAGCTTAGGTAGCGGTAGCACCGGGGAGCTGTTTTTT. Protein product: CASLGSGSTGELFF.

V gene TRBV14 combines with J gene TRBJ2-6, with D unresolved. Trimming shortened V by 0 bases and J by 9 bases, and 12 bases separated the two germline ends. Per the germline V gene, CDR1 is SGHDN and CDR2 is FVKESK. The CDR3 sequence is 15 residues long. The CDR3 reads CASSQDYPLINVLTF. The CDR3 DNA follows: TGTGCCAGCAGCCAAGATTACCCGCTGATCAACGTCCTGACTTTC.

This clonotype was observed many times. This sequence joins TRBV28 and TRBJ1-4, with D perhaps TRBD1 (5 bases). V was trimmed by 1 base and J by 8 bases, leaving 11 bases between them. The CDR3 sequence is 14 residues long. The germline V gene has CDR1 MDHEN and CDR2 SYDVKM. CDR3 sequence (DNA): TGTGCCAGCAGTTTATTCAGGGAGGGCGAAAAACTGTTTTTT. Translated: CASSLFREGEKLFF.

This clonotype has more than one count but fewer than ten. This rearrangement joins TRBV11-2 to TRBJ2-5, with TRBD2 matching over 9 bases. The J segment lost 0 bases and the V segment lost 0 bases, leaving 20 bases of the junction unmatched. In germline, CDR1 is SGHAT, CDR2 FQNNGV. The CDR3 runs to 22 residues. This CDR3 reads CASSLDLRGGLAGRRYQETQYF. CDR3 bases: TGTGCCAGCAGCTTAGATCTCCGGGGCGGTCTAGCGGGACGAAGATACCAAGAGACCCAGTACTTC.

The V and J genes are TRBV4-1 and TRBJ2-7; the D is unclear. The CDR3 consists of 13 residues. V lost 1 base and J lost 5, with 9 bases in between. Germline V gene lookup returns CDR1 MGHRA and CDR2 YSYEKL. The CDR3 bases are TGCGCCAGCAGCCAAGGTCTAGGTGACGAGCAGTACTTC. Its translation: CASSQGLGDEQYF.

The J gene is TRBJ1-1, the V gene TRBV4-1, with D hard to call. This CDR3 is 14 amino acids long. V shed 6 bases and J shed 1 base, with 12 bases lying between them. Germline loops: CDR1 MGHRA, CDR2 YSYEKL. The CDR3 spells CASSRNTENTEAFF. The DNA for the CDR3 is TGCGCCAGCAGTCGTAATACAGAGAACACTGAAGCTTTCTTT.

Turning to this clonotype: This sequence may be a read error, since a much larger clone differs from it by one base. The chain carries TRBV12-3 or TRBV12-4 and TRBJ1-1; D is unresolved. With 6 bases removed from V and 2 bases from J, the gap between germline ends came to 10 bases. The CDR3 is 13 amino acids. The CDR3 loop reads CASSPVRNTEAFF. The CDR3 nucleotides read TGTGCCAGCAGCCCAGTCCGTAACACTGAAGCTTTCTTT.

The J gene is TRBJ1-1, the V gene TRBV7-2; D remains unclear. Germline loops: CDR1 SGHTA, CDR2 FQGNSA. The CDR3 consists of 12 residues. Trimming removed 4 bases from V and 9 bases from J, with 12 bases in between. CDR3 sequence reads: CASSSQAPQAFF. The CDR3 region has the DNA TGTGCCAGCAGCTCCCAGGCCCCCCAAGCTTTCTTT.

This clonotype was counted at least ten times. This chain connects TRBV2 to TRBJ2-5; D gene uncertain. Germline CDR1 reads SNHLY; CDR2 reads FYNNEI. The CDR3 is made up of 12 amino acids. Deletions cut 0 bases from V and 5 bases from J, with 4 bases between. CDR3 amino acids: CASSEAGETQYF. Written as DNA, the CDR3 is TGTGCCAGCAGTGAAGCGGGGGAGACCCAGTACTTC.

At least ten counts were recorded for this clonotype. This rearrangement joins TRBV2 to TRBJ2-5, with D unclear. Trimming left V 6 bases short and J 2 bases short, with 7 bases between. CDR3 length equals 12 residues. Germline CDR1 reads SNHLY; CDR2 reads FYNNEI. The chain's CDR3 is CASRKGQETQYF. The CDR3 DNA is TGTGCCAGCAGAAAGGGTCAAGAGACCCAGTACTTC.

V usage is TRBV28 and J usage is TRBJ2-5; TRBD2 matches at 10 bases. Germline lookup yields CDR1 MDHEN and CDR2 SYDVKM. The length of the CDR3 is 16 residues. Trimming cost V 5 bases and J 2 bases; bases outside gene matches: 8. The CDR3: CASSILAGERQETQYF. CDR3 coding DNA: TGTGCCAGCAGTATCCTAGCGGGAGAGCGGCAAGAGACCCAGTACTTC.

This rearrangement joins TRBV10-3 to TRBJ1-6, with 7 nucleotides matching TRBD1. This CDR3 has 14 amino acids. V lost 6 bases, J lost 5 bases, and 4 bases stayed unmatched. Germline CDR1 and CDR2: ENHRY and SYGVKD. CDR3 sequence: CAIRSGTDNSPLHF. In DNA, the CDR3 is TGTGCCATCAGGTCCGGGACAGATAATTCACCCCTCCACTTT.